A single sample gave rise to the 25 T cell receptor beta chains below, sequenced in a study of T cell clonality in common variable immunodeficiency. Study-wide findings and caveats: In common variable immunodeficiency, TCR beta chains reportedly carried fewer deletions and N-nucleotide insertions.

Clones were sequenced by immunoSEQ multiplex PCR, and TCRdb holds only the in-frame ones, with some missing. Singletons are absent from the sample, which has some 17,000 clones. These TCRs are of unknown antigen specificity. Sequenced material: peripheral blood mononuclear cells. The receptor set was obtained from a human donor with common variable immunodeficiency.

Turning to this clone: The CDR3 is cut off 3 residues early in the read; its end comes from the germline J gene. The chain couples TRBV7-7 to TRBJ1-4, with D possibly matching TRBD1 (6 bases). The germline gives CDR1 SSHAT, CDR2 FNYEAQ (reference sequence). The CDR3 loop spans 15 amino acids. With 5 bases removed from V and 2 bases from J, the gap between germline ends came to 12 bases. The CDR3 loop reads CASSPGGATNEKLFF. The sequenced part of the CDR3 DNA is TGTGCCAGCAGCCCGGGGGGGGCGACTAATGAAAAA.

This clone was counted ten times or more. Sequencing ends 3 residues short of the CDR3 end; the germline J gene provides the rest. The chain carries TRBV5-4 and TRBJ2-5; TRBD2 matches 14 bases. Germline assignment: CDR1 SGHNT and CDR2 YYREEE (reference sequence). Trimming took 3 bases from V and 5 from J; bases not matched to a gene: 6. The CDR3 is made up of 16 amino acids. CDR3 amino acids: CASSSGLAGGLETQYF. Partial CDR3 DNA: TGTGCCAGCAGCTCCGGACTAGCGGGGGGCCTGGAGACC.

This clone was detected a few times. Sequencing ends 3 residues short of the CDR3 end; the germline J gene provides the rest. V usage is TRBV7-6 and J usage is TRBJ1-2; possible D gene TRBD1, 6 bases. The CDR3 is 14 amino acids. Germline CDR1 SGHVS, CDR2 FNYEAQ. CDR3 sequence reads: CASSLGQGRGGYTF. The DNA read from the CDR3 is TGTGCCAGCAGCTTGGGGCAGGGGAGAGGGGGC.

This clone was counted a few times. With the read ending 3 residues before the CDR3 end, the germline J gene is used to fill in that end. The chain combines TRBV2 with TRBJ2-1; 8 positions match TRBD2. The CDR3 runs to 12 residues. Germline CDR1 and CDR2: SNHLY and FYNNEI. With V trimmed by 9 bases and J by 8 bases, 6 bases remained unmatched. The CDR3 DNA, read in part, is TGTGCCAGTGTCGGGGGGGCTGATGAG. As protein: CASVGGADE. Given in full, the CDR3 is CASVGGADEQFF.

The covered CDR3 bases are TGTGCCAGCAGCTTAGGCCAGGGTGGATACAATGAG. Translated, it gives CASSLGQGGYNE. The full CDR3 sequence reads CASSLGQGGYNEQFF. The J gene is TRBJ2-1, the V gene TRBV7-2; TRBD1 might be the D (5 bases). The CDR3 goes on 3 residues after the read ends, and that part is filled in from the germline J gene. V dropped 1 base and J dropped 4 bases, with 11 bases sitting between them. The CDR3 covers 15 residues. The germline gives CDR1 SGHTA, CDR2 FQGNSA.

A word on this clone: Read sequence stops 3 residues before the CDR3 end, and the germline J gene provides the missing end. The rearrangement links TRBV29-1 to TRBJ1-2, with a tentative D call TRBD1 (5 bases). The CDR3 contains 12 residues. Germline V gives CDR1 SQVTM, CDR2 ANQGSEA. Trimming shortened V by 3 bases and J by 3 bases, and 8 bases separated the two germline ends. The CDR3 bases that were read are TGCAGCGTTGATCGAGGGGACTATGGC. Amino acid sequence: CSVDRGDYG. The full CDR3 protein reads CSVDRGDYGYTF.

This clone was picked up a small number of times. The read ends 3 residues early relative to the CDR3; the germline J gene fills the gap. The chain employs TRBV20-1 and TRBJ2-1, with D tentatively TRBD2 (5 bases). CDR1 is DFQATT and CDR2 is SNEGSKA in the germline V gene (reference sequence). V was pared by 5 bases and J by 7 bases, with 21 bases between. This CDR3 is built from 15 residues. The covered CDR3 bases are TGCAGTGCTCTAGTACCGGCGGGTTTTGCTAATGAG. Translation: CSALVPAGFANE. In full, the CDR3 reads CSALVPAGFANEQFF.

This clone has a handful of counts. With the read ending 3 residues before the CDR3 end, the germline J gene is used to fill in that end. The rearrangement joins TRBV18 to TRBJ2-5; TRBD2 agrees at 7 bases. CDR1 is KGHSH and CDR2 is LQKENI in the germline V gene. The junction had 7 bases not matched to a gene; V was cut back by 4 bases and J by 2 bases. This CDR3 has 15 amino acids. CDR3 amino acids: CASSLQGRGQETQYF. CDR3 DNA (partial): TGTGCCAGCTCACTTCAAGGGCGGGGGCAAGAGACC.

Ten or more counts support this clone. The CDR3 sequence is CASRRSSGSLTDTQYF. The covered CDR3 bases are TGCGCCAGCAGACGTTCTAGCGGGAGCCTCACAGATACG. The gene calls are TRBV5-1 and TRBJ2-3; 10 bases align to TRBD2. The read gets to within 3 residues of the CDR3 end, and the germline J gene fills in the rest. This CDR3 is built from 16 residues. V dropped 5 bases and J dropped 2; count of bases not matched to a gene: 8. Germline lookup yields CDR1 SGHRS and CDR2 YFSETQ.

This clone has a handful of counts. The read terminates 3 residues before the CDR3 end, so the remaining end is supplied by the germline J gene. V gene TRBV5-4 combines with J gene TRBJ2-1; D possibly corresponds to TRBD2 (6 bases). The CDR3 has 14 residues. Germline assignment: CDR1 SGHNT and CDR2 YYREEE (reference sequence). V lost 4 bases and J lost 4, with 12 bases in between. The CDR3 region is CASSPKRAYNEQFF. The CDR3 bases that were read are TGTGCCAGCAGCCCCAAGCGGGCGTACAATGAG.

This clone showed up many times. The read gets to within 3 residues of the CDR3 end, and the germline J gene fills in the rest. V usage is TRBV18 and J usage is TRBJ2-7, with D possibly being TRBD2 (5 bases). V lost 5 bases and J 0 bases, leaving 14 bases between the germline ends. Germline lookup yields CDR1 KGHSH and CDR2 LQKENI. The CDR3 runs to 15 residues. The CDR3 reads CASSSELGISYEQYF. The CDR3 bases that were read are TGTGCCAGCTCATCCGAACTAGGGATCTCCTACGAG.

To note about this clone: The read is 3 residues too short to cover the CDR3 end, so that end is filled in from the germline J gene. The chain has TRBV18 and TRBJ1-2; 8 bases align to TRBD1. CDR1 and CDR2 (germline): KGHSH, LQKENI. V gave up 6 bases and J gave up 6 bases; unmatched junction bases: 6. This CDR3 spans 13 amino acids. The CDR3 protein is CASSTDRVDGYTF. The CDR3 DNA, read in part, is TGTGCCAGCTCCACGGACAGGGTTGATGGC.

There are many counts of this clone. One end of the junction varies from germline; a read error may be responsible. The observed sequence ends 3 residues before the CDR3 terminus, with the missing tail filled in from the germline J gene. The chain has TRBV18 and TRBJ1-1; 7 bases are a match to TRBD1. The germline V gene has CDR1 KGHSH and CDR2 LQKENI. CDR3 size: 15 residues. Incomplete CDR3 DNA: TGTGCCAGCTCACCCTTCGGGACAGTGAATACTGAA. It codes for CASSPFGTVNTE. The full-length CDR3 reads as CASSPFGTVNTEAFF.

Remarks on this clone: The CDR3 end falls 3 residues outside the read, so it is completed with the germline J gene. This chain joins TRBV5-1 and TRBJ1-2, with 8 bases identical to TRBD1. Germline-derived CDR1 and CDR2 are SGHRS and YFSETQ. The CDR3 covers 14 residues. Trimming cost V 4 bases and J 2 bases; bases outside gene matches: 4. The CDR3 loop reads CASSVGTGNYGYTF. CDR3 DNA (partial): TGCGCCAGCAGCGTGGGGACAGGCAACTATGGC.

This clone was detected a few times. The read is 3 residues too short to cover the CDR3 end, so that end is filled in from the germline J gene. V and J are TRBV11-2 and TRBJ1-2; D is ambiguous. Trimming took 3 bases from V and 1 from J, leaving 3 bases between them. This CDR3 is 12 amino acids long. Germline V gives CDR1 SGHAT, CDR2 FQNNGV. The part of the CDR3 DNA that was read is TGTGCCAGCAGCTTTAGTAACTATGGC. This gives the protein CASSFSNYG. From start to end, the CDR3 is CASSFSNYGYTF.

This clone was counted a few times. Read data end 3 residues before the CDR3 end; the end is taken from the germline J gene. This chain joins TRBV13 and TRBJ2-3; 7 nucleotides agree with TRBD1. The CDR3 length is 15 residues. The V gene end was trimmed by 3 bases and the J gene end by 4 bases; junction bases not matched to a gene: 7. Germline-derived CDR1 and CDR2 are PRHDT and FYEKMQ (reference sequence). The CDR3 loop is CASSFEGARSDTQYF. The sequenced part of the CDR3 DNA is TGTGCCAGCAGCTTTGAGGGGGCAAGGTCAGATACG. Combining the CDR3 with reference TRBV13 and TRBJ2-3 gives the whole variable domain AAGVIQSPRHLIKEKRETATLKCYPIPRHDTVYWYQQGPGQDPQFLISFYEKMQSDKGSIPDRFSAQQFSDYHSELNMSSLELGDSALYFCASSFEGARSDTQYFGPGTRLTVL.

This clone was counted a few times. The read gets to within 3 residues of the CDR3 end, and the germline J gene fills in the rest. The chain links TRBV20-1 to TRBJ1-1; 7 bases map to TRBD1. Germline CDR1 is DFQATT and CDR2 is SNEGSKA (reference sequence). This CDR3 comprises 13 residues. The V segment lost 3 bases and the J segment 1 base; nucleotides outside the gene matches: 2. The part of the CDR3 DNA that was read is TGCAGTGCTAGGCGACAGGGGAACACTGAA. Translating it yields CSARRQGNTE. In full, the CDR3 is CSARRQGNTEAFF.

This clone came up a few times. The CDR3 is cut off 3 residues early in the read; its end comes from the germline J gene. V and J are TRBV19 and TRBJ2-1; D ambiguous. Germline CDR1 LNHDA, CDR2 SQIVND (reference sequence). The CDR3 spans 14 residues. Trimming shortened V by 0 bases and J by 8 bases, and 11 bases separated the two germline ends. CDR3 region: CASSIDPIGHEQFF. The sequenced CDR3 bases are TGTGCCAGTAGTATAGATCCAATTGGCCATGAG.

This clone is medium-sized. The CDR3 goes on 3 residues after the read ends, and that part is filled in from the germline J gene. This rearrangement joins TRBV6-2 or TRBV6-3 to TRBJ2-4; tentative D call: TRBD2 (6 bases). CDR1 is MNHEY and CDR2 is SVGEGT in the germline V gene. V was pared by 8 bases and J by 6 bases, with 14 bases between. CDR3 length: 13 amino acids. The CDR3 sequence is CASRLDPLNIQYF. The sequenced part of the CDR3 DNA is TGTGCCAGCCGACTAGACCCCCTAAACATT.

This clone has at least ten counts. Read data end 3 residues before the CDR3 end; the end is taken from the germline J gene. The chain joins TRBV18 to TRBJ1-1; 8 bases line up with TRBD1. The V and J ends lost 3 bases and 5 bases, in that order; junction bases with no gene match: 5. The length of the CDR3 is 14 residues. CDR1 KGHSH and CDR2 LQKENI come from the germline V gene. The CDR3 region is CASSPGQGRTEAFF. Partial CDR3 DNA: TGTGCCAGCTCACCTGGACAGGGAAGAACTGAA.

This clone occurred many times. Coverage ceases 3 residues before the CDR3 finishes, and the germline J gene fills in the end. The rearrangement joins TRBV10-3 to TRBJ2-2; 8 bases agree with TRBD2. The V and J ends lost 4 bases and 5 bases, in that order; junction bases with no gene match: 6. The CDR3 is made up of 15 amino acids. Germline V gene lookup returns CDR1 ENHRY and CDR2 SYGVKD. CDR3: CAISGSGGGTGELFF. Incomplete CDR3 DNA: TGTGCCATCAGTGGGTCGGGAGGGGGTACCGGGGAG.

This clone was observed a few times. The read stops 3 residues short of the end of the CDR3; the missing end is completed from the germline J gene. The chain joins TRBV2 to TRBJ2-1, with 12 positions matching TRBD2. Trimming cost V 6 bases and J 8 bases; bases outside gene matches: 8. In germline, CDR1 is SNHLY, CDR2 FYNNEI. This CDR3 comprises 15 residues. This CDR3 reads CASRAGLAGSDEQFF. Partial CDR3 DNA: TGTGCCAGCAGGGCGGGACTAGCGGGCTCTGATGAG. The full variable domain, rest sourced from reference TRBV2 and TRBJ2-1, is EPEVTQTPSHQVTQMGQEVILRCVPISNHLYFYWYRQILGQKVEFLVSFYNNEISEKSEIFDDQFSVERPDGSNFTLKIRSTKLEDSAMYFCASRAGLAGSDEQFFGPGTRLTVL.

This clone was detected many times. The read is 3 residues too short to cover the CDR3 end, so that end is filled in from the germline J gene. The rearrangement joins TRBV4-2 to TRBJ2-1, with TRBD2 identical over 12 bases. The CDR3 loop spans 17 amino acids. The V gene end was trimmed by 4 bases and the J gene end by 7 bases; junction bases not matched to a gene: 11. CDR1 is LGHNA and CDR2 is YNFKEQ in the germline V gene. CDR3 DNA, as far as it was read: TGTGCCAGCAGCCGAGGGACTAGCGGGCGACTCGGAAATGAG. Translation gives CASSRGTSGRLGNE. The full CDR3 is CASSRGTSGRLGNEQFF.

As regards this clone: The missing CDR3 end, 3 residues past where the read stops, is filled in from the germline J gene. The chain couples TRBV2 to TRBJ2-1, with 16 nucleotides matching TRBD2. Per germline, CDR1 SNHLY and CDR2 FYNNEI. This CDR3 is 16 amino acids long. V lost 6 bases and J lost 2; bases outside the gene matches: 1. The DNA read from the CDR3 is TGTGCCAGCAGAGGGACTAGCGGGAGGGCCTACAATGAG. Translating gives CASRGTSGRAYNE. The whole CDR3 protein is CASRGTSGRAYNEQFF.

A remark on this clone: Coverage ceases 3 residues before the CDR3 finishes, and the germline J gene fills in the end. The J gene is TRBJ2-1, the V gene TRBV2; D perhaps matches TRBD1 (5 bases). CDR1 and CDR2 (germline): SNHLY, FYNNEI. The CDR3 extends over 15 amino acids. Trimming removed 7 bases at V and 0 bases at J, with 13 bases between. The covered CDR3 bases are TGTGCCAGCAAGAAGGGGTTCAGCTCCTACAATGAG. This encodes CASKKGFSSYNE. The entire CDR3 protein reads CASKKGFSSYNEQFF. Full variable domain (rest looked up from reference TRBV2 and TRBJ2-1): EPEVTQTPSHQVTQMGQEVILRCVPISNHLYFYWYRQILGQKVEFLVSFYNNEISEKSEIFDDQFSVERPDGSNFTLKIRSTKLEDSAMYFCASKKGFSSYNEQFFGPGTRLTVL.